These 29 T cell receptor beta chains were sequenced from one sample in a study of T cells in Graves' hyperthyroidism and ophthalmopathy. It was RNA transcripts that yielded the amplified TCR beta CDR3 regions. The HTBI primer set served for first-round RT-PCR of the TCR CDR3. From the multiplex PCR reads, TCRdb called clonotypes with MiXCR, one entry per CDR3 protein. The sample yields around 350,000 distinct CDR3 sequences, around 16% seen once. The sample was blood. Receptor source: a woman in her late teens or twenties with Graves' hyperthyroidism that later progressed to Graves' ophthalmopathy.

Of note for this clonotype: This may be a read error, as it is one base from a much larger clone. The CDR3, as DNA: TGTGCCAGCAGTCAGCTAACCTATAATCCACCCCTCCACTTT. Protein sequence: CASSQLTYNPPLHF. This rearrangement joins TRBV12-3 or TRBV12-4 to TRBJ1-6, with D unresolved. This CDR3 spans 14 amino acids.

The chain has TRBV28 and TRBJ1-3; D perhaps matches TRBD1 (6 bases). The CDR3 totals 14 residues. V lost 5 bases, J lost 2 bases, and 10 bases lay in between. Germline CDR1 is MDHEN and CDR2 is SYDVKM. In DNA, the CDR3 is TGTGCCAGCAGTATACAGGGAACTGGAAACACCATATATTTT. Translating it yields CASSIQGTGNTIYF.

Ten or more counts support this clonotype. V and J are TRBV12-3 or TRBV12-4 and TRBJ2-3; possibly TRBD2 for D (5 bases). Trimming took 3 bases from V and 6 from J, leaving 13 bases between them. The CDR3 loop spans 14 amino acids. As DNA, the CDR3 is TGTGCCAGCAGTTTTCTTTTCCCGGGGGATACGCAGTATTTT. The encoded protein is CASSFLFPGDTQYF.

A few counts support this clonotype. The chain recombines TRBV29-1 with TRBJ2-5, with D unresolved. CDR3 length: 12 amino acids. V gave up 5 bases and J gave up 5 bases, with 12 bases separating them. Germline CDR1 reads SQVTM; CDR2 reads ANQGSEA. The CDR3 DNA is TGCAGCGTTTCCAAACGGGCGGAGACCCAGTACTTC. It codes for CSVSKRAETQYF.

Here the CDR3 DNA reads TGTGCCAGCAGTGAAACGGGGGCCAAAGAGACCCAGTACTTC. This encodes CASSETGAKETQYF. This rearrangement joins TRBV25-1 to TRBJ2-5; D is tentatively TRBD1 or TRBD2 (6 bases each). The V gene's germline CDR1 is MGHDK and CDR2 SYGVNS. Deletions cut 2 bases from V and 3 bases from J, with 10 bases between. There are 14 residues in the CDR3. Drawing the rest from reference TRBV25-1 and TRBJ2-5, the complete variable domain is EADIYQTPRYLVIGTGKKITLECSQTMGHDKMYWYQQDPGMELHLIHYSYGVNSTEKGDLSSESTVSRIRTEHFPLTLESARPSHTSQYLCASSETGAKETQYFGPGTRLLVL.

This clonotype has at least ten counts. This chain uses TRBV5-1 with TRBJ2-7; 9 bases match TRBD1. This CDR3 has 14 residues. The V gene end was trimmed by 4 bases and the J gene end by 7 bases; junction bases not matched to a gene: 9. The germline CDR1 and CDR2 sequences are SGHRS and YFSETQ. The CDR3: CASSTSGTGREQYF. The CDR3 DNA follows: TGCGCCAGCAGCACGTCCGGGACAGGGCGGGAGCAGTACTTC.

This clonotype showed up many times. The CDR3 DNA is TGTGCCAGCAGCTTTTACCCTAGCGGGAGTCAAGAGACCCAGTACTTC. Encoded protein: CASSFYPSGSQETQYF. The rearrangement uses TRBV7-9 and TRBJ2-5, with TRBD2 identical over 10 bases. The J segment lost 2 bases and the V segment lost 3 bases, leaving 6 bases of the junction unmatched. The CDR3 extends over 16 amino acids. The germline V gene has CDR1 SEHNR and CDR2 FQNEAQ (reference sequence).

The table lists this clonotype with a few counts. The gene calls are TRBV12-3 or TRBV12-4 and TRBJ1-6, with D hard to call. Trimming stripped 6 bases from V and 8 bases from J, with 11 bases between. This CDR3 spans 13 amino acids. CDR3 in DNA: TGTGCCAGCAGCCCCGGATTCGATTCACCCCTCCACTTT. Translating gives CASSPGFDSPLHF.

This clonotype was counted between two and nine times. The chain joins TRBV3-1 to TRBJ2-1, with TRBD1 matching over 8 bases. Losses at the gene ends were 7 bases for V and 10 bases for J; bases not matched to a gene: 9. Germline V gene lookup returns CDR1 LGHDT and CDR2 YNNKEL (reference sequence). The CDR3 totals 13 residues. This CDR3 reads CASTDRANDEQFF. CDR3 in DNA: TGTGCCAGCACGGACAGGGCGAACGACGAGCAGTTCTTC.

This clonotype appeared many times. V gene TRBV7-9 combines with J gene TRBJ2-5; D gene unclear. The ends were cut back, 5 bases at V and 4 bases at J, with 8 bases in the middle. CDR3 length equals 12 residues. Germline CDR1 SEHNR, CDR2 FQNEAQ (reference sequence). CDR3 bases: TGTGCCAGCAGCGCCAGTACAGAGACCCAGTACTTC. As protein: CASSASTETQYF.

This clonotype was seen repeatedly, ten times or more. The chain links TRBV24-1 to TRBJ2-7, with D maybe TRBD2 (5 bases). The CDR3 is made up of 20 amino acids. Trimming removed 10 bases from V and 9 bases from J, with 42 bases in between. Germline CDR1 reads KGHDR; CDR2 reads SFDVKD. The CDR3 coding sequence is TGTGCCACTCGGGGATTTTTGGGATATACGATTGTTCGATCTTCAAATTGGCAGTACTTC. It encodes CATRGFLGYTIVRSSNWQYF.

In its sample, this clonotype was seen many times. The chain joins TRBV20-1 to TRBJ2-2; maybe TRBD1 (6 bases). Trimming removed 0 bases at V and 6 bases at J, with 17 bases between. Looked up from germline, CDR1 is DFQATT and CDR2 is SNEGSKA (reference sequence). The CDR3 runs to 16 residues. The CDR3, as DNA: TGCAGTGCTAGAGATGGTACAGGGAGTCTCCCCGGGGAGCTGTTTTTT. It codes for CSARDGTGSLPGELFF.

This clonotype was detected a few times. The CDR3 here is CASSPGRRGEPQHF. The CDR3 DNA follows: TGTGCCAGCAGCCCGGGCCGCCGGGGCGAGCCCCAGCATTTT. The chain recombines TRBV9 with TRBJ1-5; TRBD1 might be the D (5 bases). Germline V gives CDR1 SGDLS, CDR2 YYNGEE. Deletions cut 4 bases from V and 8 bases from J, with 16 bases between. The CDR3 runs 14 residues.

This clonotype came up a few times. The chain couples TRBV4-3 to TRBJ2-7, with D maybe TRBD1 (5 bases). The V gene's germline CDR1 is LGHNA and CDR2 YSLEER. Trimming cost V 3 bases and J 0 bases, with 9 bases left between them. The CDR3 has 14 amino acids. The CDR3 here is CASSQTATSYEQYF. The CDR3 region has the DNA TGCGCCAGCAGCCAGACAGCGACCTCCTACGAGCAGTACTTC.

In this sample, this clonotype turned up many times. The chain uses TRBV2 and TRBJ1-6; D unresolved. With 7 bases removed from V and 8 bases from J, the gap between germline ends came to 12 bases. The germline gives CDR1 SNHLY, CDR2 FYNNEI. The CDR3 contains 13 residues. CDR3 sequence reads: CASTATAYSPLHF. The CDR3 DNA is TGTGCCAGCACGGCCACAGCTTATTCACCCCTCCACTTT.

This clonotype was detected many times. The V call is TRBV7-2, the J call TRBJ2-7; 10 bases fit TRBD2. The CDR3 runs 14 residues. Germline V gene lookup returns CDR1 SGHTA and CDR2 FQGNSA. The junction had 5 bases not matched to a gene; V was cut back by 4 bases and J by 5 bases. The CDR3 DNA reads TGTGCCAGCAGCTCGGCTAGCGGGAGCAACGAGCAGTACTTC. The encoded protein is CASSSASGSNEQYF.

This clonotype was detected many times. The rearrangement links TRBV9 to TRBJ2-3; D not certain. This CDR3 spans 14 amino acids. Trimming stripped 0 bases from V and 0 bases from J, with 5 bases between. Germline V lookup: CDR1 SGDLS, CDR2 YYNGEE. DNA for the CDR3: TGTGCCAGCAGCGTAGGGCCAAGCACAGATACGCAGTATTTT. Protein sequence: CASSVGPSTDTQYF.

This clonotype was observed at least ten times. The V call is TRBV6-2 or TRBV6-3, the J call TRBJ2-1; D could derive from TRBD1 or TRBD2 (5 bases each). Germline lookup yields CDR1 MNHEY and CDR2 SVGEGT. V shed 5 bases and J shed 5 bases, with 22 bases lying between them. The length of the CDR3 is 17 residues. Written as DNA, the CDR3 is TGTGCCAGCAGTGGCTCGGGAAGAGGGGCTCTCAACAATGAGCAGTTCTTC. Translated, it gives CASSGSGRGALNNEQFF.

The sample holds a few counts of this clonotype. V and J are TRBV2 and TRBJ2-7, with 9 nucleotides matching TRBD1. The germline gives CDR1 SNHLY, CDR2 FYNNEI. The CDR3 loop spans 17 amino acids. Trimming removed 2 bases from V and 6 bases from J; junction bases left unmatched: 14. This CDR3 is CASSERTTGTGRGEQYF. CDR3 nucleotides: TGTGCCAGCAGTGAAAGGACGACCGGGACAGGGAGGGGCGAGCAGTACTTC.

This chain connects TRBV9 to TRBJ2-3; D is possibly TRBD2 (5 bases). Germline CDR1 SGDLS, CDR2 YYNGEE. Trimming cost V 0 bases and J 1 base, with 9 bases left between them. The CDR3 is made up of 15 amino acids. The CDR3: CASSVGARGTDTQYF. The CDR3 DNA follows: TGTGCCAGCAGCGTAGGTGCGAGGGGCACAGATACGCAGTATTTT.

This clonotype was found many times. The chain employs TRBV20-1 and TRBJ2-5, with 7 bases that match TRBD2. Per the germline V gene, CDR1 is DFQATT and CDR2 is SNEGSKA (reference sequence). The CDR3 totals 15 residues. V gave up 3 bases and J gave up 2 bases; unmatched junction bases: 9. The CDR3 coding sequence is TGCAGTGCTAGGTATCGTGGACTAGGACAAGAGACCCAGTACTTC. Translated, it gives CSARYRGLGQETQYF.

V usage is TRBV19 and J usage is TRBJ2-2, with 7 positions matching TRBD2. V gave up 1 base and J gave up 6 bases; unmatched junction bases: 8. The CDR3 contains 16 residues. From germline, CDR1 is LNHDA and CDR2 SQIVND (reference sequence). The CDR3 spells CASSIGVAGLPGELFF. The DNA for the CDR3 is TGTGCCAGTAGTATAGGGGTAGCGGGTCTCCCCGGGGAGCTGTTTTTT. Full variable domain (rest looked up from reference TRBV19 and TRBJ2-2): DGGITQSPKYLFRKEGQNVTLSCEQNLNHDAMYWYRQDPGQGLRLIYYSQIVNDFQKGDIAEGYSVSREKKESFPLTVTSAQKNPTAFYLCASSIGVAGLPGELFFGEGSRLTVL.

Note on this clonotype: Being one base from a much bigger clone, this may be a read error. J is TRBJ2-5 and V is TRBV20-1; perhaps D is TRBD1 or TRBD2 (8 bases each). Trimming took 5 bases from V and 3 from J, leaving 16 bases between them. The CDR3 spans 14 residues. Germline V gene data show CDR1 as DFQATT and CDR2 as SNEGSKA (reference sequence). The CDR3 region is CSAGTGSGEETQYF. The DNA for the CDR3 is TGCAGTGCTGGGACAGGTAGCGGGGAAGAGACCCAGTACTTC.

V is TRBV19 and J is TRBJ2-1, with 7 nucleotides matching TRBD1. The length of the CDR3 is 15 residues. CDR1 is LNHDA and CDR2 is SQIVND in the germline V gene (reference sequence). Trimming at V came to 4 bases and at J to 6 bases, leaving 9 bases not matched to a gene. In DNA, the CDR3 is TGTGCCAGTAGTAACAGGGGTTTGGCCCCCAATGAGCAGTTCTTC. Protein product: CASSNRGLAPNEQFF.

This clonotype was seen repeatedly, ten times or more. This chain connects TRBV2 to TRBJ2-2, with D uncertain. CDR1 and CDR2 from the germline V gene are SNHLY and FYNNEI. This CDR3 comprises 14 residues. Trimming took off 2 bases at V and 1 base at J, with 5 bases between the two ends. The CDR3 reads CASSEQWNTGELFF. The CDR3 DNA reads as TGTGCCAGCAGTGAACAGTGGAACACCGGGGAGCTGTTTTTT.

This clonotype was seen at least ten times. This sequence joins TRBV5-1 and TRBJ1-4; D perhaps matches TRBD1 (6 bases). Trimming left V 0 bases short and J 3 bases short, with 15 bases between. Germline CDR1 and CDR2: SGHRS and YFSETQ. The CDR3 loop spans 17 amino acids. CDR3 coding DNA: TGCGCCAGCAGCTTGGAGGGGGGTCGCCTGTCTAATGAAAAACTGTTTTTT. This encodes CASSLEGGRLSNEKLFF. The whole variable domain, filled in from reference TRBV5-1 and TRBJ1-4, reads KAGVTQTPRYLIKTRGQQVTLSCSPISGHRSVSWYQQTPGQGLQFLFEYFSETQRNKGNFPGRFSGRQFSNSRSEMNVSTLELGDSALYLCASSLEGGRLSNEKLFFGSGTQLSVL.

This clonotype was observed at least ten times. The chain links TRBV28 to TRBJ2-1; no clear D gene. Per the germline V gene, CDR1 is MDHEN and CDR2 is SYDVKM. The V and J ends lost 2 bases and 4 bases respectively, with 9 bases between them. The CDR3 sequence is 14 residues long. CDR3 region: CASSLGLEYNEQFF. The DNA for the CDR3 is TGTGCCAGCAGTTTAGGGCTAGAATACAATGAGCAGTTCTTC.

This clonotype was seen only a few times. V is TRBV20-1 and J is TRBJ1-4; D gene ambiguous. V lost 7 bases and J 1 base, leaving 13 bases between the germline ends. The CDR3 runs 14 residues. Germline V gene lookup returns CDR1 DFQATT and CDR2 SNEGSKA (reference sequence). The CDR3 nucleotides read TGCAGTGGGCGGGAGCACAGAACTAATGAAAAACTGTTTTTT. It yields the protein CSGREHRTNEKLFF.

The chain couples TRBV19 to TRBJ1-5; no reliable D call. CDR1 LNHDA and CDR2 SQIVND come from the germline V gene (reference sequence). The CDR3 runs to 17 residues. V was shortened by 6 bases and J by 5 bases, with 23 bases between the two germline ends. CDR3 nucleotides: TGTGCCAGTAGGGCTCTGTCGGGAATAGGGTCCTATCAGCCCCAGCATTTT. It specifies CASRALSGIGSYQPQHF.